The 23 T cell receptor beta chains in this list originate from one sample, sequenced in a study of blood T cells in healthy people across ages. The second PCR ran roughly 7 to 11 cycles with a sample-barcoded 5' primer and J-beta primers. Using its own MiXCR run on the 5' RACE reads, TCRdb lists one record per CDR3 protein. The table records a few hundred thousand distinct CDR3 sequences, about half of them present only once. Sequenced sample: blood. The receptors originated from a man in his fifties or sixties in good health.

This clonotype turned up a few times. The rearrangement uses TRBV7-2 and TRBJ2-4; the D is unclear. The end of the DNA aligns better with TRBJ2-7, so the J call may be wrong. CDR3 length: 13 residues. CDR1 and CDR2 (germline): SGHTA, FQGNSA. The CDR3 spells CASSLNSHLEQYF. CDR3 nucleotides: TGTGCCAGCAGCTTAAATAGCCATCTCGAGCAGTACTTC.

This clonotype has just a few counts. The chain has TRBV7-2 and TRBJ2-4, with a possible D match to TRBD2 (6 bases). The CDR3 contains 16 residues. The germline V gene has CDR1 SGHTA and CDR2 FQGNSA. Trimming stripped 4 bases from V and 4 bases from J, with 17 bases between. CDR3 coding DNA: TGTGCCAGCAGCTCCCCCCGAGAGGCGGGGAAAAACATTCAGTACTTC. It yields the protein CASSSPREAGKNIQYF. Complete variable domain (other parts from reference TRBV7-2 and TRBJ2-4): GAGVSQSPSNKVTEKGKDVELRCDPISGHTALYWYRQSLGQGLEFLIYFQGNSAPDKSGLPSDRFSAERTGGSVSTLTIQRTQQEDSAVYLCASSSPREAGKNIQYFGAGTRLSVL.

In its sample, this clonotype was seen many times. This chain joins TRBV7-9 and TRBJ2-7; D uncertain. The germline V and J ends were trimmed by 5 bases and 3 bases, with 5 bases remaining between them. Germline assignment: CDR1 SEHNR and CDR2 FQNEAQ (reference sequence). The CDR3 runs to 11 residues. The DNA of the CDR3 is TGTGCCAGCAGCCCCCGCTACGAGCAGTACTTC. Amino acids: CASSPRYEQYF. Full variable domain (rest looked up from reference TRBV7-9 and TRBJ2-7): DTGVSQNPRHKITKRGQNVTFRCDPISEHNRLYWYRQTLGQGPEFLTYFQNEAQLEKSRLLSDRFSAERPKGSFSTLEIQRTEQGDSAMYLCASSPRYEQYFGPGTRLTVT.

The gene calls are TRBV20-1 and TRBJ2-7, with D hard to call. Germline assignment: CDR1 DFQATT and CDR2 SNEGSKA (reference sequence). The CDR3 runs to 13 residues. Trimming took off 6 bases at V and 1 base at J, with 13 bases between the two ends. The CDR3 region is CSAPVVTSYEQYF. Written as DNA, the CDR3 is TGCAGTGCCCCTGTTGTAACGTCCTACGAGCAGTACTTC.

The chain has TRBV6-6 and TRBJ2-2; the match to TRBD1 covers 7 bases. The CDR3 sequence is 15 residues long. CDR1 is MNHNY, CDR2 SVGAGI, per germline (reference sequence). The V and J ends lost 6 bases and 5 bases, in that order; junction bases with no gene match: 9. The CDR3 region is CASRIRDSGTGELFF. The CDR3 coding sequence is TGTGCCAGCAGAATCCGGGACAGTGGGACCGGGGAGCTGTTTTTT.

This sequence joins TRBV9 and TRBJ2-1, with 8 bases fitting TRBD2. The ends lost 1 base at V and 0 bases at J; junction bases unmatched: 9. Germline CDR1 SGDLS, CDR2 YYNGEE. The CDR3 is 18 amino acids. The CDR3 region has the DNA TGTGCCAGCAGCGTAACAAGCGGGGGATTAAGCTCCTACAATGAGCAGTTCTTC. Its protein product is CASSVTSGGLSSYNEQFF.

The rearrangement joins TRBV5-6 to TRBJ2-3, with TRBD2 matching 8 bases. The V gene's germline CDR1 is SGHDT and CDR2 YYEEEE. V shed 1 base, J shed 2 bases, and the junction held 6 bases outside the gene matches. There are 16 residues in the CDR3. In DNA form, the CDR3 reads TGTGCCAGCAGCTTGCGGGTCGGGGGGGCCACAGATACGCAGTATTTT. The encoded protein is CASSLRVGGATDTQYF.

This clonotype was observed a few times. The V call is TRBV11-2, the J call TRBJ2-7; tentative D call: TRBD1 (5 bases). The ends were cut back, 2 bases at V and 3 bases at J, with 14 bases in the middle. This CDR3 region has 15 residues. Germline loops: CDR1 SGHAT, CDR2 FQNNGV. Written as DNA, the CDR3 is TGTGCCAGCAGCTTAAATGTAGGGGTTCTCTACGAGCAGTACTTC. Protein product: CASSLNVGVLYEQYF. Based on the CDR3 plus reference TRBV11-2 and TRBJ2-7, the full variable domain is EAGVAQSPRYKIIEKRQSVAFWCNPISGHATLYWYQQILGQGPKLLIQFQNNGVVDDSQLPKDRFSAERLKGVDSTLKIQPAKLEDSAVYLCASSLNVGVLYEQYFGPGTRLTVT.

CDR3 nucleotide sequence: TGTGCCAGCAGACCCGCTAGTCCCCCTAACTATGGCTACACCTTC. This codes for CASRPASPPNYGYTF. The chain employs TRBV28 and TRBJ1-2; D is unclear. The CDR3 covers 15 residues. The V end lost 6 bases, the J end lost 0 bases, and 14 bases lay between the germline ends. Germline V gene data show CDR1 as MDHEN and CDR2 as SYDVKM.

For the CDR3, the DNA is TGTGCCAGCAGCGTAGAGCCGAGGACCCACGAGCAGTACTTC. It codes for CASSVEPRTHEQYF. The V and J genes are TRBV9 and TRBJ2-7; no clear D. The CDR3 loop spans 14 amino acids. With 0 bases removed from V and 5 bases from J, the gap between germline ends came to 12 bases. CDR1 is SGDLS, CDR2 YYNGEE, per germline. Full variable domain (rest looked up from reference TRBV9 and TRBJ2-7): DSGVTQTPKHLITATGQRVTLRCSPRSGDLSVYWYQQSLDQGLQFLIQYYNGEERAKGNILERFSAQQFPDLHSELNLSSLELGDSALYFCASSVEPRTHEQYFGPGTRLTVT.

This clonotype was picked up a small number of times. V and J are TRBV10-3 and TRBJ2-6; 9 nucleotides line up with TRBD1. This CDR3 has 19 residues. Per germline, CDR1 ENHRY and CDR2 SYGVKD. V shed 0 bases, J shed 2 bases, and the junction held 8 bases outside the gene matches. The CDR3 DNA reads TGTGCCATCAGTGAGTCAACAGGGGGCCTTGGGCCTGGGGCCAACGTCCTGACTTTC. Its protein is CAISESTGGLGPGANVLTF.

This chain connects TRBV14 to TRBJ2-7; a possible D gene is TRBD2 (5 bases). Trimming removed 1 base at V and 7 bases at J, with 11 bases between. The CDR3 spans 13 residues. The germline CDR1 and CDR2 sequences are SGHDN and FVKESK. CDR3 coding DNA: TGTGCCAGCAGCCAAGTCCGAGGGAAAGAGCAGTACTTC. This sequence encodes CASSQVRGKEQYF.

The chain combines TRBV7-6 with TRBJ2-7, with D maybe TRBD1 (6 bases). The J call may be wrong; the DNA end is better matched by TRBJ2-5. The CDR3 loop spans 16 amino acids. The germline gives CDR1 SGHVS, CDR2 FNYEAQ. The CDR3 nucleotides are TGTGCCAGCAGCTTACGGACACCCCAAGGGGGAGAGACCCAGTACTTC. Its protein is CASSLRTPQGGETQYF.

The V and J genes are TRBV20-1 and TRBJ2-2; possibly TRBD1 or TRBD2 for D (6 bases each). V was trimmed by 5 bases and J by 4 bases, leaving 14 bases between them. The germline V gene has CDR1 DFQATT and CDR2 SNEGSKA (reference sequence). This CDR3 has 14 residues. Here the CDR3 reads CSARSGALTGELFF. In DNA form, the CDR3 reads TGCAGTGCTCGCTCGGGGGCGCTCACCGGGGAGCTGTTTTTT.

This clonotype was counted many times. A much larger clone differs by one base, so this may be a read error. The rearrangement links TRBV6-2 or TRBV6-3 to TRBJ2-5, with 7 bases aligning to TRBD2. TRBJ2-7 explains the end of the DNA better; the J call may be wrong. The V gene's germline CDR1 is MNHEY and CDR2 SVGEGT. The CDR3 has 14 residues. CDR3 nucleotides: TGTGCCAGCAGTTACGGCGGGAGTGCAGGCGAGCAGTACTTC. Protein: CASSYGGSAGEQYF.

This clonotype was seen at least ten times. The chain recombines TRBV29-1 with TRBJ2-7; TRBD2 matches 9 bases. The length of the CDR3 is 12 residues. Germline V gene lookup returns CDR1 SQVTM and CDR2 ANQGSEA. J was trimmed by 3 bases and V by 4 bases; bases with no gene match: 1. This CDR3 reads CSVGLADYEQYF. The CDR3 DNA reads TGCAGCGTTGGACTAGCGGACTACGAGCAGTACTTC.

The chain combines TRBV6-2 or TRBV6-3 with TRBJ1-1; the D gene is possibly TRBD1 (6 bases). Trimming stripped 6 bases from V and 1 base from J, with 12 bases between. The CDR3 length is 14 residues. Germline V gene data show CDR1 as MNHEY and CDR2 as SVGEGT. CDR3 DNA: TGTGCCAGCAGAGCACGGACAGAGAACACTGAAGCTTTCTTT. This gives the protein CASRARTENTEAFF.

This clonotype was counted between two and nine times. The chain employs TRBV6-6 and TRBJ2-3; tentative D call: TRBD1 (5 bases). V lost 5 bases, J lost 13 bases, and 16 bases lay in between. This CDR3 spans 12 amino acids. Per germline, CDR1 MNHNY and CDR2 SVGAGI (reference sequence). CDR3 DNA sequence: TGTGCCAGCAGTCTCCAGGGCACACAGGAGTATTTT. It yields the protein CASSLQGTQEYF.

This sequence joins TRBV7-2 and TRBJ2-3; 10 bases fit TRBD2. V shed 5 bases and J 2 bases; nucleotides not matched to a gene: 7. CDR3 length: 16 amino acids. The germline V gene has CDR1 SGHTA and CDR2 FQGNSA. The CDR3 bases are TGTGCCAGCAGCCTATTAGCGGGGGGAGCCACAGATACGCAGTATTTT. Its protein product is CASSLLAGGATDTQYF.

The rearrangement joins TRBV7-9 to TRBJ2-5, with D uncertain. From germline, CDR1 is SEHNR and CDR2 FQNEAQ (reference sequence). The CDR3 covers 15 residues. V gave up 5 bases and J gave up 2 bases, with 15 bases separating them. The CDR3 region has the DNA TGTGCCAGCAGCCTCACGGCCATTCAACAAGAGACCCAGTACTTC. Translated: CASSLTAIQQETQYF.

The chain is built from TRBV27 and TRBJ1-1; D perhaps matches TRBD1 (5 bases). Germline lookup yields CDR1 MNHEY and CDR2 SMNVEV (reference sequence). The ends were cut back, 3 bases at V and 3 bases at J, with 8 bases in the middle. The CDR3 has 13 residues. This chain's CDR3 is CASSFGGDTEAFF. CDR3 DNA sequence: TGTGCCAGCAGTTTCGGGGGAGACACTGAAGCTTTCTTT.

In its sample, this clonotype was seen once. The chain uses TRBV20-1 and TRBJ1-5; 8 bases align to TRBD1. V trimming: 6 bases; J trimming: 5 bases; junction bases outside the gene matches: 15. CDR1 and CDR2 from the germline V gene are DFQATT and SNEGSKA (reference sequence). The length of the CDR3 is 16 residues. The CDR3 is CSAVAADRVIDQPQHF. CDR3 DNA: TGCAGTGCCGTTGCCGCGGACAGGGTCATCGATCAGCCCCAGCATTTT.

This clonotype occurred a few times. This chain joins TRBV9 and TRBJ2-1; 7 bases match TRBD2. The germline gives CDR1 SGDLS, CDR2 YYNGEE. The CDR3 length is 16 residues. V dropped 0 bases and J dropped 4; count of bases not matched to a gene: 7. CDR3 nucleotides: TGTGCCAGCAGCGTAGCTGGGCAGCGGGGTTACAATGAGCAGTTCTTC. This gives the protein CASSVAGQRGYNEQFF. The complete variable domain, with remaining parts taken from reference TRBV9 and TRBJ2-1, reads DSGVTQTPKHLITATGQRVTLRCSPRSGDLSVYWYQQSLDQGLQFLIQYYNGEERAKGNILERFSAQQFPDLHSELNLSSLELGDSALYFCASSVAGQRGYNEQFFGPGTRLTVL.